This T cell receptor (beta chain) was profiled in a study of blood T cell repertoires in COVID-19. As for the study in general: COVID-19 samples, acute and convalescent, were from the United States, Italy and Spain. Sources were T cells, B-cell-depleted T cells, or PBMCs; the material itself was cDNA or gDNA.

In the source study's methods: Using reference gene primer amplification, nucleated cell counts were estimated. The table came from immunoSEQ multiplex PCR; TCRdb's copy has only in-frame clones and leaves some out. V, J and clone size are taken as reported in that table, and D and trimming were inferred from the DNA itself. Seen here are about 120,000 clones, 78% observed once, and the top ten hold about 2.1%. This CDR3 comprises 16 residues. Germline CDR1 and CDR2: SGHRS and YFSETQ. V lost 0 bases, J lost 8 bases, and 17 bases lay in between. The chain has TRBV5-1 and TRBJ2-2, with D maybe TRBD1 (5 bases). The sequence was collected from a man in his 70s with acute or convalescent COVID-19. The sample consisted of peripheral blood. In DNA, the CDR3 is TGCGCCAGCAGCTTGGTAGCAGGGCAAGGTTCTGGGGAGCTGTTTTTT. Amino acids: CASSLVAGQGSGELFF.